A single sample gave rise to the 29 T cell receptor beta chains below, sequenced in a study of post-analysis software for immune sequencing data. TCR beta cDNA libraries included unique molecular identifiers. TCRdb used MiXCR to reprocess the PCR reads, holding one entry per CDR3 protein. The top ten clones hold about 26% of a sample with roughly 150,000 distinct CDR3 sequences, around 36% of them seen once. The material sequenced was blood, taken after autologous hematopoietic stem cell transplantation. These receptors were obtained from a girl aged 10 to 17 with multiple sclerosis.

V is TRBV20-1 and J is TRBJ1-1; 10 nucleotides line up with TRBD1. V dropped 1 base and J dropped 6; count of bases not matched to a gene: 8. CDR3 length equals 15 residues. Per germline, CDR1 DFQATT and CDR2 SNEGSKA (reference sequence). CDR3 sequence: CSARGGTGVGAEAFF. In DNA, the CDR3 is TGCAGTGCTAGAGGGGGGACAGGGGTAGGGGCTGAAGCTTTCTTT.

This chain links TRBV27 with TRBJ2-1, with TRBD2 identical over 8 bases. The CDR3 extends over 18 amino acids. Trimming at V came to 4 bases and at J to 4 bases, leaving 15 bases not matched to a gene. Germline V gene lookup returns CDR1 MNHEY and CDR2 SMNVEV (reference sequence). The CDR3 bases are TGTGCCAGCAGTTCCTCTCTAGCGGGCCATCGCAAATACAATGAGCAGTTCTTC. Protein sequence: CASSSSLAGHRKYNEQFF.

V is TRBV19 and J is TRBJ2-5, with 9 bases that match TRBD1. CDR1 LNHDA and CDR2 SQIVND come from the germline V gene (reference sequence). The junction had 7 bases not matched to a gene; V was cut back by 4 bases and J by 1 base. The CDR3 is 16 residues long. CDR3 loop: CASSNTGGQGQETQYF. DNA of the CDR3: TGTGCCAGTAGTAATACAGGGGGCCAAGGCCAAGAGACCCAGTACTTC.

The sample holds many counts of this clonotype. The V call is TRBV12-3 or TRBV12-4, the J call TRBJ1-1; D is unresolved. This CDR3 is built from 13 residues. Trimming left V 8 bases short and J 2 bases short, with 12 bases between. The DNA for the CDR3 is TGTGCCAGCTGTTACGGATCTAACACTGAAGCTTTCTTT. Its translation: CASCYGSNTEAFF.

This clonotype was seen only a few times. The gene calls are TRBV28 and TRBJ1-6; D might be TRBD1 (5 bases). Germline V gene lookup returns CDR1 MDHEN and CDR2 SYDVKM. Trimming removed 6 bases from V and 3 bases from J, with 9 bases in between. This CDR3 region has 14 residues. CDR3: CASSGGDYNSPLHF. The CDR3 DNA reads TGTGCCAGCAGCGGGGGGGACTATAATTCACCCCTCCACTTT.

The rearrangement links TRBV4-2 to TRBJ1-4, with TRBD1 matching over 9 bases. CDR3 length equals 15 residues. In germline, CDR1 is LGHNA, CDR2 YNFKEQ. V lost 4 bases to trimming and J lost 5 bases; unmatched junction nucleotides: 5. As DNA, the CDR3 is TGTGCCAGCAGCCTTTCCGGGACAGGGAATGAAAAACTGTTTTTT. It encodes CASSLSGTGNEKLFF.

The genes are TRBV4-3 and TRBJ2-3; a possible D gene is TRBD1 (5 bases). Deletions cut 0 bases from V and 14 bases from J, with 12 bases between. The CDR3 sequence is 12 residues long. Germline V gene lookup returns CDR1 LGHNA and CDR2 YSLEER. As DNA, the CDR3 is TGCGCCAGCAGCCAAGATAGTGGACAAACGTATTTT. Residues: CASSQDSGQTYF.

This clonotype was seen more than once but under ten times. This chain links TRBV3-1 with TRBJ1-2; D is unresolved. Trimming took 0 bases from V and 2 from J, leaving 7 bases between them. The CDR3 length is 14 residues. The germline V gene has CDR1 LGHDT and CDR2 YNNKEL (reference sequence). The DNA of the CDR3 is TGTGCCAGCAGCCAAGATGTCCAGAACTATGGCTACACCTTC. This sequence encodes CASSQDVQNYGYTF.

The sample holds a few counts of this clonotype. The J gene is TRBJ2-2, the V gene TRBV5-1; 7 bases line up with TRBD1. The germline V gene has CDR1 SGHRS and CDR2 YFSETQ. J was trimmed by 4 bases and V by 1 base; bases with no gene match: 4. The CDR3 has 15 amino acids. The CDR3 DNA is TGCGCCAGCAGCTTGCTGACAGGGCGCACCGGGGAGCTGTTTTTT. It yields the protein CASSLLTGRTGELFF.

On this clonotype: One end of the junction is discordant with germline, which a read error may explain. V usage is TRBV7-9 and J usage is TRBJ2-7; a weak D match, TRBD2 (6 bases). Germline CDR1 and CDR2: SEHNR and FQNEAQ (reference sequence). This CDR3 has 15 residues. The CDR3 bases are TGTGCCAGCAGCCTAGCGAAGGGGATCGAGGACGAGCAGTACTTC. Translation: CASSLAKGIEDEQYF.

The CDR3 region is CASSQDGLARRQYF. The CDR3 coding sequence is TGTGCCAGCAGCCAAGACGGACTAGCCCGGAGGCAGTACTTC. The chain combines TRBV3-1 with TRBJ2-7; 8 nucleotides line up with TRBD2. V was pared by 0 bases and J by 9 bases, with 7 bases of the junction left unmatched. CDR1 and CDR2 from the germline V gene are LGHDT and YNNKEL (reference sequence). The length of the CDR3 is 14 residues.

The chain links TRBV7-3 to TRBJ2-1; the match to TRBD1 covers 9 bases. This CDR3 is 16 amino acids long. V was pared by 5 bases and J by 6 bases, with 11 bases of the junction left unmatched. Per the germline V gene, CDR1 is SGHTA and CDR2 is FQGTGA. CDR3 nucleotide sequence: TGTGCCAGCAGCATAGGAGGGACAGGGACCATCAATGAGCAGTTCTTC. As protein: CASSIGGTGTINEQFF.

This clonotype was picked up many times. The CDR3, as DNA: TGTGCCACCAGCAGAGATCGTGTCGCTCGCCGGGAGACCCAGTACTTC. It yields the protein CATSRDRVARRETQYF. This sequence joins TRBV15 and TRBJ2-5; no firm D call. CDR3 size: 16 residues. V lost 0 bases and J lost 5, with 16 bases in between. The V gene's germline CDR1 is LNHNV and CDR2 YYDKDF (reference sequence). The whole variable domain, filled in from reference TRBV15 and TRBJ2-5, reads DAMVIQNPRYQVTQFGKPVTLSCSQTLNHNVMYWYQQKSSQAPKLLFHYYDKDFNNEADTPDNFQSRRPNTSFCFLDIRSPGLGDTAMYLCATSRDRVARRETQYFGPGTRLLVL.

The gene calls are TRBV20-1 and TRBJ1-2; no reliable D call. The CDR3 is 14 residues long. Germline V CDR1 and CDR2: DFQATT, SNEGSKA (reference sequence). V shed 0 bases and J shed 1 base, with 9 bases lying between them. The CDR3, as DNA: TGCAGTGCTAGAGATCGTGGGTTTAACTATGGCTACACCTTC. It translates to CSARDRGFNYGYTF.

The rearrangement joins TRBV20-1 to TRBJ2-5, with D possibly matching TRBD2 (5 bases). The CDR3 sequence is 12 residues long. Germline loops: CDR1 DFQATT, CDR2 SNEGSKA (reference sequence). V lost 3 bases and J lost 5, with 10 bases in between. CDR3 DNA: TGCAGTGCTAGTTCCCGCGGGGAGACCCAGTACTTC. Translated: CSASSRGETQYF.

This clonotype was seen many times. The chain employs TRBV20-1 and TRBJ2-5, with D possibly being TRBD2 (6 bases). The V end was cut by 1 base, the J end by 1 base, with 10 bases between. From germline, CDR1 is DFQATT and CDR2 SNEGSKA (reference sequence). This CDR3 has 14 amino acids. The DNA for the CDR3 is TGCAGTGCTAGAGCGGGAGTGTCCCAAGAGACCCAGTACTTC. Its protein is CSARAGVSQETQYF.

The CDR3, as DNA: TGTGCCAGCAGCCTTCTCGGGGAGGGAGGGCAAGAGACCCAGTACTTC. Encoded protein: CASSLLGEGGQETQYF. The chain uses TRBV4-2 and TRBJ2-5; 7 bases match TRBD2. J gave up 2 bases and V 4 bases, and 10 bases lay outside the gene matches. Per germline, CDR1 LGHNA and CDR2 YNFKEQ. The CDR3 has 16 residues.

The V gene is TRBV7-8, the J gene TRBJ2-3; 8 nucleotides match TRBD2. The V segment lost 5 bases and the J segment 5 bases; nucleotides outside the gene matches: 9. The germline CDR1 and CDR2 sequences are SGHVS and FQNEAQ. This CDR3 is built from 15 residues. CDR3 amino acids: CASSVGRGGRDTQYF. CDR3 nucleotides: TGTGCCAGCAGCGTAGGTCGGGGGGGCCGAGATACGCAGTATTTT.

Turning to this clonotype: The CDR3 does not close with the conserved phenylalanine or tryptophan, likely indicating a read error. This chain uses TRBV5-1 with TRBJ2-7; TRBD1 agrees at 7 bases. CDR1 and CDR2 from the germline V gene are SGHRS and YFSETQ. The CDR3 is made up of 17 amino acids. The CDR3 is CASSLLGGGRGFYVQYN. DNA for the CDR3: TGCGCCAGCAGCTTATTAGGGGGCGGCAGGGGATTCTACGTGCAGTACAAC.

The CDR3 spells CASRRTVKETQYF. For the CDR3, the DNA is TGTGCCAGCAGGAGGACGGTGAAAGAGACCCAGTACTTC. V gene TRBV6-1 combines with J gene TRBJ2-5, with unresolved D. Germline assignment: CDR1 MNHNS and CDR2 SASEGT. The CDR3 runs 13 residues. V lost 6 bases and J lost 3, with 11 bases in between.

In this sample, this clonotype turned up a few times. J is TRBJ1-2 and V is TRBV20-1; 7 nucleotides match TRBD1. Trimming removed 3 bases from V and 3 bases from J; junction bases left unmatched: 4. The CDR3 runs 13 residues. CDR1 DFQATT and CDR2 SNEGSKA come from the germline V gene (reference sequence). Here the CDR3 DNA reads TGCAGTGCTAGCGATGACAGGGACTATGGCTACACCTTC. Its protein product is CSASDDRDYGYTF.

The rearrangement links TRBV7-9 to TRBJ2-1; 7 nucleotides line up with TRBD1. The CDR3 sequence is 15 residues long. CDR1 SEHNR and CDR2 FQNEAQ come from the germline V gene (reference sequence). J gave up 2 bases and V 5 bases, and 6 bases lay outside the gene matches. CDR3 DNA sequence: TGTGCCAGCAGCGGACCGGGACAGACCTACAATGAGCAGTTCTTC. This codes for CASSGPGQTYNEQFF.

This clonotype was observed a few times. V and J are TRBV12-3 or TRBV12-4 and TRBJ2-1, with 8 bases lining up with TRBD2. Trimming took 5 bases from V and 8 from J; bases not matched to a gene: 5. This CDR3 is 13 amino acids long. This CDR3 reads CASSTGTSHEQFF. The CDR3 bases are TGTGCCAGCAGTACCGGGACTAGTCATGAGCAGTTCTTC.

This clonotype was seen more than once but under ten times. The DNA of the CDR3 is TGTGCCAGCTCACCGTGGAGGAGCATGAATGAAAAACTGTTTTTT. This sequence encodes CASSPWRSMNEKLFF. The chain recombines TRBV18 with TRBJ1-4; no definite D call. Per germline, CDR1 KGHSH and CDR2 LQKENI. The CDR3 runs 15 residues. V was shortened by 3 bases and J by 5 bases, with 13 bases between the two germline ends.

The rearrangement joins TRBV7-9 to TRBJ2-7; TRBD1 matches 8 bases. The CDR3 contains 17 residues. CDR1 and CDR2 (germline): SEHNR, FQNEAQ (reference sequence). With V trimmed by 1 base and J by 1 base, 9 bases remained unmatched. CDR3 DNA sequence: TGTGCCAGCAGCTTAGAGAGAGGACAGGGAGGATCCTACGAGCAGTACTTC. Its protein is CASSLERGQGGSYEQYF.

Worth noting for this clonotype: A clone one base away is much larger, so this may be a read error. The chain has TRBV29-1 and TRBJ2-1; 8 bases are shared with TRBD2. The CDR3 spans 18 residues. V was clipped by 1 base and J by 4 bases; unmatched bases: 15. Looked up from germline, CDR1 is SQVTM and CDR2 is ANQGSEA. CDR3 DNA: TGCAGCGTTGAAGGGTTCGTTCAGGGGAGCGGGAGATACAATGAGCAGTTCTTC. The encoded protein is CSVEGFVQGSGRYNEQFF.

The sample holds a few counts of this clonotype. The chain couples TRBV29-1 to TRBJ2-1; D may be TRBD2 (6 bases). The CDR3 has 13 residues. Per germline, CDR1 SQVTM and CDR2 ANQGSEA. V gave up 6 bases and J gave up 6 bases, with 15 bases separating them. Here the CDR3 DNA reads TGCAGCGTCATAGTAGCGGTTCTCAATGAGCAGTTCTTC. This translates into CSVIVAVLNEQFF.

This clonotype came up a few times. This chain links TRBV3-1 with TRBJ1-6, with D possibly TRBD1 on 5 matching bases. Per germline, CDR1 LGHDT and CDR2 YNNKEL (reference sequence). CDR3 length equals 16 residues. V gave up 3 bases and J gave up 0 bases, with 9 bases separating them. The CDR3 region has the DNA TGTGCCAGCAGCCAGGGAAGGGGCTCCTATAATTCACCCCTCCACTTT. This sequence encodes CASSQGRGSYNSPLHF.

The chain carries TRBV10-3 and TRBJ1-2; TRBD1 is a possible D gene (5 bases). In germline, CDR1 is ENHRY, CDR2 SYGVKD. This CDR3 has 11 residues. V was cut by 2 bases and J by 8 bases, with 6 bases left in between. This chain's CDR3 is CAISEGGGYTF. CDR3 nucleotides: TGTGCCATCAGTGAGGGGGGAGGCTACACCTTC.